These 2 T cell receptor beta chains were all obtained from the same sample, sequenced in a study of T cells after yellow fever vaccination. TCRdb analysed the 5' RACE reads with MiXCR anew, one entry per CDR3 protein. The table has around 360,000 distinct CDR3 sequences, around 10% seen once; the top ten hold roughly 18%. Sequenced here: PBMCs, sampled on the day of the first yellow fever vaccination. These receptor sequences come from a man aged 18 to 29 who received the YFV17D yellow fever vaccine.

The chain combines TRBV29-1 with TRBJ1-4; the match to TRBD1 covers 7 bases. V lost 0 bases to trimming and J lost 13 bases; unmatched junction nucleotides: 11. From germline, CDR1 is SQVTM and CDR2 ANQGSEA. This CDR3 is 14 amino acids long. The DNA of the CDR3 is TGCAGCGTTGAAGATAACAGGGGAGGGGTTGGACTGTTTTTT. It encodes CSVEDNRGGVGLFF.

The sample holds a few counts of this clonotype. The genes are TRBV9 and TRBJ1-1; no clear D gene. With 0 bases removed from V and 1 base from J, the gap between germline ends came to 4 bases. This CDR3 is built from 13 residues. Per the germline V gene, CDR1 is SGDLS and CDR2 is YYNGEE. This CDR3 reads CASSVAPNTEAFF. In DNA form, the CDR3 reads TGTGCCAGCAGCGTAGCTCCGAACACTGAAGCTTTCTTT.